Listed here are 10 T cell receptor beta chains from one sample, sequenced in a study of blood T cell repertoires in COVID-19. Sequenced by immunoSEQ multiplex PCR; TCRdb stores in-frame clones only, minus some. The data contain about 240,000 clones, 84% of them singletons. Sequencing was performed on peripheral blood. The receptors here all came from a man aged 45 to 65 with acute or convalescent COVID-19.

The rearrangement joins TRBV6-5 to TRBJ2-3; D remains ambiguous. This CDR3 comprises 15 residues. V was cut by 0 bases and J by 4 bases, with 11 bases left in between. In germline, CDR1 is MNHEY, CDR2 SVGAGI. This CDR3 is CASSYSARPADTQYF. The CDR3 region has the DNA TGTGCCAGCAGTTACTCGGCTAGACCAGCAGATACGCAGTATTTT.

In DNA form, the CDR3 reads TGTGCCAGCAGCCGTTGGGGGACAGAGGAGCGTGAGCAGTTCTTC. Translation gives CASSRWGTEEREQFF. V is TRBV7-8 and J is TRBJ2-1, with 7 bases identical to TRBD1. V lost 5 bases and J lost 9; bases outside the gene matches: 13. The CDR3 has 15 residues. Per the germline V gene, CDR1 is SGHVS and CDR2 is FQNEAQ.

The chain recombines TRBV28 with TRBJ1-5; D is undetermined. The CDR3 runs to 13 residues. V was trimmed by 5 bases and J by 0 bases, leaving 5 bases between them. In germline, CDR1 is MDHEN, CDR2 SYDVKM. The CDR3 DNA reads TGTGCCAGCAGTCTTTATAGCAATCAGCCCCAGCATTTT. Protein sequence: CASSLYSNQPQHF.

This chain connects TRBV14 to TRBJ2-2; 7 positions match TRBD1. This CDR3 spans 17 amino acids. V lost 1 base and J lost 5; bases outside the gene matches: 10. CDR1 and CDR2 (germline): SGHDN, FVKESK. CDR3 nucleotide sequence: TGTGCCAGCAGCCAAGTTCGGGGCTTCAGGGGGACCGGGGAGCTGTTTTTT. This encodes CASSQVRGFRGTGELFF.

The sample holds one count of this clone. The chain combines TRBV18 with TRBJ2-6; 10 nucleotides match TRBD1. With 5 bases clipped from V and 5 bases from J, the junction kept 9 bases outside the gene matches. CDR3 size: 17 residues. In germline, CDR1 is KGHSH, CDR2 LQKENI. CDR3: CASSAGTGAVWANVLTF. The CDR3 DNA reads as TGTGCCAGCTCAGCCGGGACAGGGGCTGTATGGGCCAACGTCCTGACTTTC.

The CDR3 DNA is TGTGCCAGCAGCTTAACCGGGACAGGGAGAAATGGCTACACCTTC. It yields the protein CASSLTGTGRNGYTF. The chain employs TRBV7-2 and TRBJ1-2, with 9 positions matching TRBD1. With 2 bases clipped from V and 6 bases from J, the junction kept 7 bases outside the gene matches. The germline V gene has CDR1 SGHTA and CDR2 FQGNSA. CDR3 size: 15 residues.

The rearrangement links TRBV5-1 to TRBJ2-7; 7 bases agree with TRBD1. Germline assignment: CDR1 SGHRS and CDR2 YFSETQ. J was trimmed by 3 bases and V by 3 bases; bases with no gene match: 6. The CDR3 extends over 14 amino acids. The CDR3 coding sequence is TGCGCCAGCAGCTCGACAGGGTCCAACTACGAGCAGTACTTC. Amino acids: CASSSTGSNYEQYF.

The chain links TRBV3-1 (or the pseudogene TRBV3-2) to TRBJ1-3; 9 bases are shared with TRBD1. The J segment lost 5 bases and the V segment lost 1 base, leaving 6 bases of the junction unmatched. Germline V gene lookup returns CDR1 LGHDT and CDR2 YNNKEL (reference sequence). This CDR3 has 16 amino acids. The CDR3 DNA is TGTGCCAGCAGCCAAGCGGATACAGGGGGCAGAAACACCATATATTTT. Amino acids: CASSQADTGGRNTIYF.

The chain uses TRBV9 and TRBJ2-7; 10 nucleotides match TRBD1. The CDR3 extends over 15 amino acids. Germline V gene data show CDR1 as SGDLS and CDR2 as YYNGEE. Losses at the gene ends were 3 bases for V and 5 bases for J; bases not matched to a gene: 8. This chain's CDR3 is CASSDRQGAGDEQYF. CDR3 DNA: TGTGCCAGCAGCGACCGACAGGGGGCTGGAGACGAGCAGTACTTC.

This sequence joins TRBV5-4 and TRBJ2-5, with 11 bases matching TRBD2. J gave up 10 bases and V 3 bases, and 8 bases lay outside the gene matches. Germline V CDR1 and CDR2: SGHNT, YYREEE (reference sequence). The CDR3 totals 14 residues. For the CDR3, the DNA is TGTGCCAGCAGCTCTGGGCTAGCGGGAGGTATCCAGTACTTC. It yields the protein CASSSGLAGGIQYF.